This paragraph covers one T cell receptor (beta chain) sequence. In the study's own analysis: Reference gene primer amplification yielded estimated nucleated cell counts. Here immunoSEQ multiplex PCR was the method, and the copy in TCRdb shows in-frame clones only, minus some. V, J and clone size were drawn from that table, and D and trimming were deduced from the DNA. This table holds roughly 250,000 clones, 85% found once. The data stem from a study of blood T cell repertoires in COVID-19. Looking at the study overall: The origin of the acute and convalescent COVID-19 samples was the United States, Italy and Spain. The cDNA or gDNA used as material had been derived from T cells, B-cell-depleted T cells, or PBMCs.

Germline CDR1 and CDR2: LNHDA and SQIVND (reference sequence). There are 14 residues in the CDR3. With 5 bases removed from V and 7 bases from J, the gap between germline ends came to 14 bases. Specimen: peripheral blood. V usage is TRBV19 and J usage is TRBJ2-2; maybe TRBD2 (7 bases). This clonotype was sampled from a woman aged 55-70 years with active or convalescent COVID-19. CDR3 DNA: TGTGCCAGTAGTGAAGGCGGGGGCCACGGGGAGCTGTTTTTT. Protein: CASSEGGGHGELFF.